Each of the 16 T cell receptor beta chains below was sequenced from the same sample in a study of human T cells and chemical hapten exposure. As to time point: patch test 2, 6 weeks after DPC sensitization. This sample's treatment: therapeutic diphenylcyclopropenone sensitization with weekly scalp DPC. MiXCR, applied by TCRdb to the RACE reads, yields one record per CDR3 protein. The table includes 65,000 to 95,000 distinct CDR3 sequences, approximately 6.6% detected once. Sequences were derived from whole blood, sampled in connection with sensitization to the hapten diphenylcyclopropenone (DPC). The receptors here all came from a woman aged 25 to 39 with alopecia areata. Some clones in this sample may be carry-over from other donors' samples.

This clonotype was counted ten times or more. The CDR3 DNA reads TGTGCCAGCAGCTTATTTCCTACAGGGGGTTCGGAAAAACTGTTTTTT. This gives the protein CASSLFPTGGSEKLFF. This sequence joins TRBV7-6 and TRBJ1-4; 8 nucleotides agree with TRBD1. CDR3 length: 16 residues. Germline trimming cut 2 bases from V and 8 bases from J; bases unmatched to any gene: 10. The germline V gene has CDR1 SGHVS and CDR2 FNYEAQ.

This clonotype was seen ten or more times. V gene TRBV6-1 combines with J gene TRBJ2-1, with D possibly matching TRBD1 (7 bases). Trimming took off 3 bases at V and 6 bases at J, with 15 bases between the two ends. This CDR3 contains 15 residues. CDR1 and CDR2 from the germline V gene are MNHNS and SASEGT. In DNA form, the CDR3 reads TGTGCCAGCAGTGAGGGGGGCCAGGGGGGCAATGAGCAGTTCTTC. This codes for CASSEGGQGGNEQFF.

A few counts support this clonotype. The chain couples TRBV7-9 to TRBJ1-2, with a possible D match to TRBD1 (6 bases). The CDR3 consists of 16 residues. Germline V lookup: CDR1 SEHNR, CDR2 FQNEAQ (reference sequence). The germline V and J ends were trimmed by 5 bases and 6 bases, with 22 bases remaining between them. The CDR3 loop reads CASSPPTPGAADGYTF. The CDR3 nucleotides are TGTGCCAGCAGCCCCCCAACCCCAGGGGCCGCGGATGGCTACACCTTC.

This clonotype was observed a handful of times. The chain carries TRBV6-1 and TRBJ1-1, with 11 bases aligning to TRBD1. In germline, CDR1 is MNHNS, CDR2 SASEGT. The CDR3 covers 17 residues. V gave up 4 bases and J gave up 4 bases; unmatched junction bases: 11. CDR3 coding DNA: TGTGCCAGCAGTGCCCGAGGACAGGGGGCTTCGGGCACTGAAGCTTTCTTT. This translates into CASSARGQGASGTEAFF.

In its sample, this clonotype was seen a few times. The rearrangement joins TRBV10-2 to TRBJ1-1, with D possibly TRBD1 on 5 matching bases. The CDR3 contains 11 residues. Trimming took 6 bases from V and 7 from J, leaving 9 bases between them. Per the germline V gene, CDR1 is WSHSY and CDR2 is SAAADI. CDR3 sequence: CASRQQDEAFF. The DNA for the CDR3 is TGCGCCAGCAGGCAACAGGATGAAGCTTTCTTT.

This clonotype was found many times. The chain recombines TRBV6-6 with TRBJ2-2; 9 nucleotides agree with TRBD1. CDR3 length equals 14 residues. J gave up 5 bases and V 6 bases, and 4 bases lay outside the gene matches. CDR1 MNHNY and CDR2 SVGAGI come from the germline V gene (reference sequence). DNA of the CDR3: TGTGCCAGCAGCCGACAGGGGGAGACCGGGGAGCTGTTTTTT. The encoded protein is CASSRQGETGELFF.

In regard to this clonotype: A much larger clone sits a single nucleotide away, making a read error possible. CDR3 amino acids: CTSSLGGASGNTIYF. CDR3 DNA sequence: TGTACCAGCAGCTTAGGGGGGGCATCTGGAAACACCATATATTTT. J is TRBJ1-3 and V is TRBV5-4, with D maybe TRBD1 (6 bases). Germline V gene lookup returns CDR1 SGHNT and CDR2 YYREEE (reference sequence). CDR3 length: 15 residues.

This clonotype was counted a few times. The chain has TRBV6-5 and TRBJ1-2, with 9 nucleotides matching TRBD1. The V gene's germline CDR1 is MNHEY and CDR2 SVGAGI. The CDR3 is 16 amino acids. The ends lost 5 bases at V and 0 bases at J; junction bases unmatched: 7. CDR3 loop: CASSNTGGWANYGYTF. The CDR3 nucleotides are TGTGCCAGCAGTAATACAGGGGGCTGGGCTAACTATGGCTACACCTTC.

There are many counts of this clonotype. The chain employs TRBV3-1 and TRBJ2-3; 12 bases align to TRBD2. Germline V gene data show CDR1 as LGHDT and CDR2 as YNNKEL (reference sequence). The CDR3 has 17 residues. J gave up 0 bases and V 4 bases, and 5 bases lay outside the gene matches. The CDR3 spells CASSLRTSGTSTDTQYF. In DNA, the CDR3 is TGTGCCAGCAGCCTCCGGACTAGCGGGACTAGCACAGATACGCAGTATTTT.

This clonotype was counted many times. The gene calls are TRBV6-5 and TRBJ1-5; no reliable D call. The CDR3 is 14 amino acids. V was trimmed by 0 bases and J by 6 bases, leaving 9 bases between them. From germline, CDR1 is MNHEY and CDR2 SVGAGI. The CDR3 DNA sequence: TGTGCCAGCAGTTACTCCCAACAGATTCAGCCCCAGCATTTT. This codes for CASSYSQQIQPQHF.

This clonotype is termed medium-sized (0.01 to 0.1%). The chain uses TRBV12-3 or TRBV12-4 and TRBJ2-7; 7 bases fit TRBD1. V gave up 7 bases and J gave up 7 bases; unmatched junction bases: 10. The length of the CDR3 is 13 residues. The DNA of the CDR3 is TGTGCCAGCACCCCGGGACAGACGTTGGAGCAGTACTTC. Translating it yields CASTPGQTLEQYF.

This clonotype was counted ten times or more. The chain employs TRBV7-2 and TRBJ2-3, with 16 bases fitting TRBD2. Germline CDR1 reads SGHTA; CDR2 reads FQGNSA. The CDR3 has 19 residues. The V segment lost 5 bases and the J segment 5 bases; nucleotides outside the gene matches: 13. The CDR3 loop reads CASSLSPGLAGGPGDTQYF. The CDR3 DNA sequence: TGTGCCAGCAGCCTCTCGCCGGGACTAGCGGGGGGGCCGGGAGATACGCAGTATTTT.

This clonotype was seen more than once but under ten times. This sequence joins TRBV7-9 and TRBJ2-3; D gene unclear. Germline V gene lookup returns CDR1 SEHNR and CDR2 FQNEAQ (reference sequence). The CDR3 is made up of 14 amino acids. The V gene lost 0 bases and the J gene lost 3 bases, with 7 bases spanning the gap. CDR3 protein: CASSLASTTDTQYF. In DNA form, the CDR3 reads TGTGCCAGCAGCTTAGCATCGACAACAGATACGCAGTATTTT.

The CDR3 DNA reads TGTGCCAGCAGACCACCGGGACAGATGAACACCGGGGAGCTGTTTTTT. Its protein is CASRPPGQMNTGELFF. V usage is TRBV12-3 or TRBV12-4 and J usage is TRBJ2-2; TRBD1 agrees at 7 bases. CDR3 size: 16 residues. V was pared by 6 bases and J by 1 base, with 8 bases of the junction left unmatched.

A few counts support this clonotype. This chain links TRBV7-2 with TRBJ1-1; D is ambiguous. This CDR3 comprises 12 residues. V lost 4 bases to trimming and J lost 6 bases, with 9 bases between them. CDR1 is SGHTA, CDR2 FQGNSA, per germline. CDR3 residues: CASSSRLAEAFF. In DNA, the CDR3 is TGTGCCAGCAGCTCCCGGTTGGCTGAAGCTTTCTTT.

V gene TRBV10-3 combines with J gene TRBJ2-7; D unresolved. The CDR3 contains 17 residues. Germline CDR1 is ENHRY and CDR2 is SYGVKD. The V end was cut by 2 bases, the J end by 4 bases, with 21 bases between. CDR3 sequence: CAISETWSQNERYEQYF. The CDR3 coding sequence is TGTGCCATCAGTGAGACCTGGTCTCAAAATGAGAGGTACGAGCAGTACTTC.